This entry features one T cell receptor (beta chain) sequence. What it binds is unknown. Measured with immunoSEQ multiplex PCR; TCRdb has only the in-frame clones, and not every one. The sample holds 90,000 to 120,000 clones, around nine tenths seen once. V lost 3 bases to trimming and J lost 5 bases; unmatched junction nucleotides: 6. The germline CDR1 and CDR2 sequences are MNHNS and SASEGT. There are 14 residues in the CDR3. This specimen comes from a study of T cell responses to AZD1222 COVID-19 vaccine. Study outcomes and limitations: Spike-spanning, vaccine-associated CD4 TCRs were dominant at 160-218 and 743-854. Reports indicate that nearly half of spike-specific TCRs are directed at unmutated variant regions.

This TCR was sampled from an adult in good health. The sample in question was peripheral blood, obtained on day 0 of AZD1222 vaccination. The chain has TRBV6-1 and TRBJ2-5; 7 positions agree with TRBD2. CDR3 coding DNA: TGTGCCAGCAGTGAGGGAGGGAGTAGGGAGACCCAGTACTTC. Translating it yields CASSEGGSRETQYF.